This is a list of T cell receptor beta chains from one sample in a study of Tregs in tolerant kidney transplant recipients. Data came from immunoSEQ multiplex PCR; TCRdb stores just in-frame clones and leaves some out. Here the sample spans about 77,000 clones, about 98% being singletons. The specimen was CD4+ T cells from blood, collected before the transplant. The receptor set was obtained from a human donor who received a combined kidney and bone marrow transplant. The CDR3 runs from the conserved cysteine through the conserved F or W. The order of the fields is V gene, J gene, D gene, clone size, CDR3 protein, CDR3 DNA. The D gene is left open where the match is weak. Size is omitted from some rows. Given values are once, few, many or a class for expanded clones.

TRBV7-3	TRBJ2-3	TRBD1	.	CASNTGGAEDTQYF	TGTGCCAGCAACACAGGGGGCGCCGAAGATACGCAGTATTTT
TRBV2	TRBJ1-1	.	.	CATQTERNTEAFF	TGTGCCACCCAGACAGAGCGGAACACTGAAGCTTTCTTT
TRBV21-1	TRBJ2-7	.	.	CASSAYRVGEQYF	TGTGCCAGCAGCGCTTACAGGGTTGGCGAGCAGTACTTC
TRBV6-5	TRBJ2-1	.	.	CASSYTQNNEQFF	TGTGCCAGCAGTTACACACAAAACAATGAGCAGTTCTTC
TRBV27	TRBJ1-5	.	once	CASSLIYRGINQPQHF	TGTGCCAGCAGTTTAATTTACCGAGGGATTAATCAGCCCCAGCATTTT
TRBV29-1	TRBJ2-1	TRBD1	.	CSVDSRDRVYNEQFF	TGCAGCGTTGATTCCCGGGACAGGGTTTACAATGAGCAGTTCTTC
TRBV4-2	TRBJ1-1	.	.	CASSRTRGSSNTEAFF	TGTGCCAGCAGCCGAACGAGGGGGAGCTCGAACACTGAAGCTTTCTTT
TRBV5-1	TRBJ2-7	TRBD2	.	CASSVAPPSGRYEQYF	TGCGCCAGCAGCGTTGCCCCTCCCAGCGGGAGGTACGAGCAGTACTTC
TRBV7-9	TRBJ2-3	.	.	CASSPGQLGGSDTQYF	TGTGCCAGCAGCCCAGGACAGCTTGGTGGGTCAGATACGCAGTATTTT
TRBV11-3	TRBJ1-2	.	once	CASSPTVTNYGYTF	TGTGCCAGCAGCCCGACAGTGACTAACTATGGCTACACCTTC
TRBV5-1	TRBJ2-1	.	.	CASSLGRTTPNNEQFF	TGCGCCAGCAGCCTGGGACGGACAACCCCTAACAATGAGCAGTTCTTC
TRBV19	TRBJ2-1	.	.	CASSRGGNRGYNEQFF	TGTGCCAGTAGTAGGGGCGGGAACAGGGGCTACAATGAGCAGTTCTTC
TRBV9	TRBJ1-6	.	.	CASSALGGSPLHF	TGTGCCAGCAGCGCACTCGGAGGGTCACCCCTCCACTTT
TRBV9	TRBJ2-1	.	.	CASSAHETSISSYNEQFF	TGTGCCAGCAGCGCCCACGAAACTAGCATCAGCTCCTACAATGAGCAGTTCTTC
TRBV6-6	TRBJ2-6	.	.	CASSRTAGANVLTF	TGTGCCAGCTCCAGGACAGCTGGGGCCAACGTCCTGACTTTC
TRBV5-1	TRBJ1-5	TRBD1	.	CASSSEGQFNQPQHF	TGCGCCAGCAGCTCGGAGGGACAGTTCAATCAGCCCCAGCATTTT
TRBV10-3	TRBJ2-7	.	.	CAISAQDYQPYEQYF	TGTGCCATCAGTGCCCAGGACTACCAGCCCTACGAGCAGTACTTC
TRBV19	TRBJ1-2	TRBD1	.	CASSIGTANYGYTF	TGTGCCAGTAGTATTGGGACAGCTAACTATGGCTACACCTTC
TRBV19	TRBJ2-5	.	.	CASSIGGEETQYF	TGTGCCAGTAGTATAGGGGGCGAAGAGACCCAGTACTTC
TRBV11-2	TRBJ2-1	.	.	CASSLQGGSYNEQFF	TGTGCCAGCAGCTTACAGGGTGGCTCCTACAATGAGCAGTTCTTC
TRBV11-2	TRBJ2-7	TRBD1	.	CASRSRQGTLIPEQYF	TGTGCCAGCAGGTCCAGACAGGGGACTTTAATTCCCGAGCAGTACTTC
TRBV13	TRBJ2-7	.	.	CASSLGGLLSYEQYF	TGTGCCAGCAGCTTAGGGGGACTCTTGTCCTACGAGCAGTACTTC
TRBV4-2	TRBJ1-2	.	.	CASSQVDPQVAYGYTF	TGTGCCAGCAGCCAAGTAGATCCTCAGGTGGCCTATGGCTACACCTTC
TRBV4-2	TRBJ2-7	.	.	CASSQDLRSVYEQYF	TGTGCCAGCAGCCAAGATTTGAGGAGTGTTTACGAGCAGTACTTC
TRBV7-2	TRBJ1-5	.	.	CASSLAGGPNNQPQHF	TGTGCCAGCAGCTTAGCGGGGGGGCCTAACAATCAGCCCCAGCATTTT
TRBV5-1	TRBJ2-5	TRBD1	.	CASSLGGQIQETQYF	TGCGCCAGCAGCTTGGGGGGACAGATCCAAGAGACCCAGTACTTC
TRBV27	TRBJ1-2	.	.	CASSRGTGVYNYGYTF	TGTGCCAGCAGCCGAGGGACTGGAGTTTATAACTATGGCTACACCTTC
TRBV29-1	TRBJ1-5	.	.	CSVEDPAGFFGQPQHF	TGCAGCGTTGAAGATCCGGCAGGCTTTTTCGGTCAGCCCCAGCATTTT
TRBV11-3	TRBJ2-1	TRBD2	.	CASSSTVIAGGEQFF	TGTGCCAGCAGCTCGACCGTTATAGCGGGGGGGGAGCAGTTCTTC
TRBV19	TRBJ1-6	.	.	CASSISSGVYNSPLHF	TGTGCCAGTAGTATTTCATCAGGGGTCTATAATTCACCCCTCCACTTT
TRBV18	TRBJ1-2	.	.	CASSRGQRDGYTF	TGTGCCAGCTCACGTGGACAGCGCGATGGCTACACCTTC
TRBV4-2	TRBJ2-5	TRBD2	.	CASSQPGGELMDETQYF	TGTGCCAGCAGCCAACCGGGGGGGGAGCTGATGGACGAGACCCAGTACTTC